This TCR beta chain was sequenced during a study of response to subunit inactivated influenza vaccine. TCRdb itself ran the RT-PCR reads through MiXCR, one entry per CDR3 protein. In the table there are around 200,000 distinct CDR3 sequences, 12% of which are singletons. CDR3 length: 14 residues. V shed 6 bases and J shed 4 bases, with 15 bases lying between them. The germline CDR1 and CDR2 sequences are MNHNS and SASEGT. The sample also formed part of further work on T cells expressing NK-cell markers. That work adds: The authors generated TCR beta cDNA through 5'RACE template switching with UMIs. Repertoire data for TCR beta were derived from sorted T cells (CD3+CD56+NKG2C+, CD3+CD56+NKG2C- and CD3+CD56-NKG2C+). Within the sequenced cohort of eight donors, seven exhibited HCMV seropositivity and one was seronegative. The CD3+CD56-NKG2C+ fraction was also led by these clonotypes in a handful of donors.

Sequencing used CD8+ T cells sorted from PBMCs, obtained about 13 days after vaccination. This chain uses TRBV6-1 with TRBJ1-1; D gene ambiguous. This receptor was obtained from a man aged 45-65 years who received an inactivated influenza vaccine. The DNA for the CDR3 is TGTGCCAGCAGCCCCGGCCTTCTTTTCACTGAAGCTTTCTTT. It specifies CASSPGLLFTEAFF.